This T cell receptor (beta chain) comes out of a study of blood T cell repertoires in COVID-19. In germline, CDR1 is LNHDA, CDR2 SQIVND (reference sequence). Trimming left V 5 bases short and J 2 bases short, with 13 bases between. The CDR3 runs to 14 residues. TCRdb keeps only in-frame clones here, not all; method: immunoSEQ multiplex PCR. This sample has approximately 250,000 clones; almost 85% occur once, and the top ten carry 9.1%. Material for sequencing was PBMCs or T cells enriched from blood (not recorded which). The sequence came from a woman aged 45 to 65 with acute COVID-19. The chain joins TRBV19 to TRBJ2-7; D gene unclear. CDR3 coding DNA: TGTGCCAGTAGTTCCCCATCGGGTACCTACGAGCAGTACTTC. Encoded protein: CASSSPSGTYEQYF.